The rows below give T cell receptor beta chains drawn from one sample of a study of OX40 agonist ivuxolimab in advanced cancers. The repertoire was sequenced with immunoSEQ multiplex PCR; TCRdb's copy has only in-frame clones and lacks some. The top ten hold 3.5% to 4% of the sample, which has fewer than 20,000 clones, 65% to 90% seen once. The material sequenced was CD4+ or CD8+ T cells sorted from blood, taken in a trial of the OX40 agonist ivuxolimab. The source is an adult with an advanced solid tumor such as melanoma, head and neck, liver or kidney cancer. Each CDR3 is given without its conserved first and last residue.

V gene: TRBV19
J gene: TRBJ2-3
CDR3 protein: ASSWGETDTQY

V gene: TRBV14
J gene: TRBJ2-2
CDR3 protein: ASSQAAFSGTGELF

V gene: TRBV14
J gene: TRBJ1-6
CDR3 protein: ASSQAVGSDNSPLH

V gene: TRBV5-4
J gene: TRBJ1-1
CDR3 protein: ASKQERGTVNTEAF

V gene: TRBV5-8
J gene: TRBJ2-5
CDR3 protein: ASNPGQGRRETQY

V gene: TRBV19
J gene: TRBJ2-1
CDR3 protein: ASMANVGQF

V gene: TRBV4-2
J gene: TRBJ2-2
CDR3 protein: ASSKQGRDGELF

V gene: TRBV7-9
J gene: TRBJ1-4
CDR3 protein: ASSLSLWTELNEKLF

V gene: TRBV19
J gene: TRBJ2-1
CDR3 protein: ASGASGYNEQF

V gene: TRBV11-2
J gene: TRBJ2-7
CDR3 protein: ASSLDVGDYEQY

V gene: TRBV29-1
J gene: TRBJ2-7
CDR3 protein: SVEENGRGDEQY

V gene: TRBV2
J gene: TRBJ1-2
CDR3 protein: ASSEALRGARYGYT

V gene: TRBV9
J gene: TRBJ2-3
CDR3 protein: ASSVAGLAGGSTDTQY

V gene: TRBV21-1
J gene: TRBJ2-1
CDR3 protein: ASSKGVREVGHEQF

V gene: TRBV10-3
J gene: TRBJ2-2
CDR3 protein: ANSPGLSTGELF

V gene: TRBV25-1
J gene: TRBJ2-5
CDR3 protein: ASTSGRRETQY

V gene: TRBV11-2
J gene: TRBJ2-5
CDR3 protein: ASSLDGQAVQTQY

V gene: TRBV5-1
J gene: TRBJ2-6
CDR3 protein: ASSLARWEKSGANVLT

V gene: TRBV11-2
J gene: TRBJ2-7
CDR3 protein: ASSPLPAGDVEQY

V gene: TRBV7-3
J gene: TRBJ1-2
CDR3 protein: ASSLYEGGYT

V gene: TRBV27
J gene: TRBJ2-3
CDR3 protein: ASSLMLTGTQY

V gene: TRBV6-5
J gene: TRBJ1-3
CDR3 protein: ASSPDRGRGNTIY

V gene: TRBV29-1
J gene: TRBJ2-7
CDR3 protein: SVRTGNHEQY

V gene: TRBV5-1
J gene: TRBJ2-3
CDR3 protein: ASSLLAGGTDTQY

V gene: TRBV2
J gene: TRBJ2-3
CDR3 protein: ASSLADSTDTQY

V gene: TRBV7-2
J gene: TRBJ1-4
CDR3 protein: ASSLRPTNEKLF

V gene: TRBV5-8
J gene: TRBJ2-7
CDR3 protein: ASSQGLAYEQY

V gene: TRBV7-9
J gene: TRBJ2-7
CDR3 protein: ASSHTGTSGRYGPYEQY

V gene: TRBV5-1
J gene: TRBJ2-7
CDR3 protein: ASSLNEQY

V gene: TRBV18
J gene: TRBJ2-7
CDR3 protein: ASSPNNRGQNEQY